This T cell receptor (beta chain) comes out of a study of beta chain features in type 1 diabetes. Whole-study results and caveats: Type 1 diabetes patients showed fewer insertions and more deletions at VDJ junctions. For Type 1 diabetes patients, all four CD4+ subsets carried TCRB CDR3s that were moderately but significantly shorter.

The CDR3 is made up of 13 amino acids. J gave up 6 bases and V 4 bases, and 1 base lay outside the gene matches. Germline loops: CDR1 SEHNR, CDR2 FQNEAQ (reference sequence). The study reverse transcribed the entire isolated RNA, so it sequenced expressed TCRB transcripts. Repertoires were generated with immunoSEQ multiplex PCR, while TCRdb's copy carries only in-frame clones and drops some. This repertoire shows roughly 730,000 clones, around an eighth found once; its top ten account for less than 0.025%. Regarding this clone: Its antigen remains unidentified.

Material: naive CD4+ T cells from blood. This clonotype originated in a young man with type 1 diabetes. The rearrangement uses TRBV7-9 and TRBJ1-4, with TRBD1 identical over 8 bases. This chain's CDR3 is CASSSTGDEKLFF. The CDR3 DNA follows: TGTGCCAGCAGCTCGACAGGGGATGAAAAACTGTTTTTT.